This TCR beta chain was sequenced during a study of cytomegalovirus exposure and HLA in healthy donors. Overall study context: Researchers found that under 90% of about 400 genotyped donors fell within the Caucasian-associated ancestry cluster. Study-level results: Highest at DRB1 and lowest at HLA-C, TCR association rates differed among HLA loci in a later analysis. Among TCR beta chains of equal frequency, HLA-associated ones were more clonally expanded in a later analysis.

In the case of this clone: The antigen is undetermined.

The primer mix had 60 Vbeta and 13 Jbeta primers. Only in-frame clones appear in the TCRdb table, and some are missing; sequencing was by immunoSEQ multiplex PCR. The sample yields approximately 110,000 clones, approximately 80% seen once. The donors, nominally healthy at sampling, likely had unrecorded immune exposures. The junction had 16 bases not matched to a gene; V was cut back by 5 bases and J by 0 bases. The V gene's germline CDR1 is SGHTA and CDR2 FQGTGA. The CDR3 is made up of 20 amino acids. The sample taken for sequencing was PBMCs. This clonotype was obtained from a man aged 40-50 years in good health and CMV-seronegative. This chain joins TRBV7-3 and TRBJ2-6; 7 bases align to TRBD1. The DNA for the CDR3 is TGTGCCAGCAGCACTCGGGCAGGGGGAAACAGTTCCTCTGGGGCCAACGTCCTGACTTTC. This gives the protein CASSTRAGGNSSSGANVLTF.